The rows below give T cell receptor beta chains drawn from one sample of a study of blood T cell repertoires in COVID-19. Here immunoSEQ multiplex PCR was the method, and the copy in TCRdb shows in-frame clones only, minus some. The repertoire holds some 100,000 clones, with roughly 92% as singletons. The specimen was peripheral blood. The receptor set was obtained from a man in his sixties or seventies with acute or convalescent COVID-19. Each CDR3 is given with its conserved first and last residue. D genes are given only for firm matches. A row's size may be missing; if present it is once, few, many or a size class.

16,TRBV24-1,TRBJ1-2,NA,NA,CATSDAGRGDENGYTF,TGTGCCACCAGTGACGCAGGGAGGGGAGACGAGAATGGCTACACCTTC
16,TRBV18,TRBJ1-4,NA,NA,CASSPFDTSTNEKLFF,TGTGCCAGCTCACCCTTCGACACTTCAACTAATGAAAAACTGTTTTTT
12,TRBV5-1,TRBJ1-2,NA,NA,CASSLAGGGYTF,TGCGCCAGCAGCTTGGCTGGCGGAGGCTACACCTTC
14,TRBV19,TRBJ1-2,NA,NA,CASSRGGKDYGYTF,TGTGCCAGTAGTAGGGGGGGCAAGGACTATGGCTACACCTTC
17,TRBV19,TRBJ1-2,NA,NA,CASTTYSNGRGNYGYTF,TGTGCCAGTACCACATACTCGAATGGGCGAGGGAACTATGGCTACACCTTC
13,TRBV5-1,TRBJ2-7,TRBD1,NA,CASSSRGSHEQYF,TGCGCCAGCAGCTCCAGGGGGAGTCACGAGCAGTACTTC
14,TRBV9,TRBJ2-5,NA,few,CASSVDGGKETQYF,TGTGCCAGCAGCGTAGACGGGGGAAAAGAGACCCAGTACTTC
14,TRBV19,TRBJ1-5,TRBD1,NA,CASSITTGSWPQHF,TGTGCCAGTAGTATAACGACAGGGAGTTGGCCCCAGCATTTT
13,TRBV6-5,TRBJ2-2,NA,few,CASRRQRTGELFF,TGTGCCAGCAGAAGACAGAGAACCGGGGAGCTGTTTTTT
13,TRBV7-8,TRBJ2-7,NA,NA,CASSRGSSYEQYF,TGTGCCAGCAGCCGGGGGAGCTCCTACGAGCAGTACTTC
14,TRBV4-1,TRBJ1-1,TRBD1,NA,CASSQPGQVAEAFF,TGCGCCAGCAGCCAACCCGGACAGGTTGCTGAAGCTTTCTTT
13,TRBV29-1,TRBJ1-5,NA,NA,CSVGGGSNQPQHF,TGCAGCGTTGGGGGCGGTAGCAATCAGCCCCAGCATTTT
15,TRBV7-7,TRBJ2-1,TRBD2,NA,CASSLASGSGNEQFF,TGTGCCAGCAGCTTGGCTAGCGGGAGTGGGAATGAGCAGTTCTTC